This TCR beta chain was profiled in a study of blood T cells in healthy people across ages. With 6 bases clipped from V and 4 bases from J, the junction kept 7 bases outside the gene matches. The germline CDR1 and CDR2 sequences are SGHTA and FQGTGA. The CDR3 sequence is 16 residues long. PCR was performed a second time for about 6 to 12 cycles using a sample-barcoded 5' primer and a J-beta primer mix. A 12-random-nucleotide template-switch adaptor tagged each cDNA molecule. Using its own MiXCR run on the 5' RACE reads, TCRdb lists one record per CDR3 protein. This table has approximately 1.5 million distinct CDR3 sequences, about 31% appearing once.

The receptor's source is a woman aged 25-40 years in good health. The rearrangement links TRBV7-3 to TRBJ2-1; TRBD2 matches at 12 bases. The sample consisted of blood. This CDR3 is CASSERGLAGYNEQFF. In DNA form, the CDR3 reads TGTGCCAGCAGTGAAAGGGGACTAGCGGGTTACAATGAGCAGTTCTTC.